The 3 T cell receptor beta chains below come from one sample, sequenced in a study of cytomegalovirus exposure and HLA in healthy donors. PCR primers comprised 60 Vbeta and 13 Jbeta primers. Only in-frame clones appear in the TCRdb table, and some are missing; sequencing was by immunoSEQ multiplex PCR. The sample holds 200,000 to 250,000 clones; approximately 78% are singletons and the top ten take 2.9%. Material for sequencing was PBMCs. These receptors were taken from a young man in good health and CMV-seronegative.

This chain joins TRBV7-8 and TRBJ2-1; 11 nucleotides match TRBD2. CDR1 and CDR2 from the germline V gene are SGHVS and FQNEAQ. J gave up 10 bases and V 2 bases, and 13 bases lay outside the gene matches. The CDR3 is made up of 17 amino acids. This CDR3 is CASSLLIASGGPNEQFF. CDR3 sequence (DNA): TGTGCCAGCAGCTTACTTATTGCTAGCGGGGGGCCCAACGAGCAGTTCTTC.

Only a few counts were recorded for this clone. The genes are TRBV7-3 and TRBJ2-1, with 7 nucleotides matching TRBD2. Germline V gives CDR1 SGHTA, CDR2 FQGTGA. The CDR3 sequence is 15 residues long. J lost 0 bases, V lost 5 bases, and 4 bases had no gene match. DNA for the CDR3: TGTGCCAGCAGCGAAGGACTAGACTCCTACAATGAGCAGTTCTTC. It specifies CASSEGLDSYNEQFF.

V usage is TRBV6-1 and J usage is TRBJ2-5; 9 nucleotides match TRBD1. After removal of 6 bases from V and 5 bases from J, the junction contained 10 bases not matched to a gene. This CDR3 contains 15 residues. Per germline, CDR1 MNHNS and CDR2 SASEGT. DNA for the CDR3: TGTGCCAGCAGCGCTGGGACAGGGAGGAGGGAGACCCAGTACTTC. Protein product: CASSAGTGRRETQYF.